This is a list of T cell receptor beta chains from one sample in a study of regulatory T cells in long-lasting Graves disease. TCRdb ran MiXCR on the multiplex PCR reads and lists one entry per CDR3 protein. Among 440,000 or so distinct CDR3 sequences, around 17% were seen once, and the ten largest hold approximately 11%. This same sample was also part of a study on T cells in Graves' hyperthyroidism and ophthalmopathy.

The sequences come from peripheral blood mononuclear cells (PBMCs), collected at new diagnosis, from a patient treated with antithyroid drugs. Receptor source: a young woman with Graves disease. The CDR3 runs from the conserved cysteine through the conserved F or W. D genes are given only for firm matches. Clone size appears in some rows only: once, few, many, or a class for an expanded clone.

>TRBV30|TRBJ2-7|.|many
TGTGCCTGGAAAAGGACAGCCGGCTACGAGCAGTACTTC
CAWKRTAGYEQYF
>TRBV11-3|TRBJ2-1|.|many
TGTGCCAGCAGCTCCAGTAGAGGGGCGGGGCAGTTCTTC
CASSSSRGAGQFF
>TRBV6-1|TRBJ1-4|.|few
TGTGCCACTAGTAGGGAGTCTTTTGGTGAAAAACTGTTTTTT
CATSRESFGEKLFF
>TRBV4-2|TRBJ1-5|.|.
TGTGCCAGCAGCCAGCGTTTTAGCAATCGGCCCCAGCATTTT
CASSQRFSNRPQHF
>TRBV27|TRBJ1-5|.|many
TGTGCCAGCAGTCCCTACAACAGGGTCGGCAATCAGCCCCAGCATTTT
CASSPYNRVGNQPQHF
>TRBV11-1|TRBJ2-1|.|many
TGTGCCAGCAGTCCGAATTCATTCGGGAGCACCTACAATGAGCAGTTCTTC
CASSPNSFGSTYNEQFF
>TRBV6-1|TRBJ2-3|.|few
TGTGCCAGCGCGGAGGCTATCGGCACAGATACGCAGTATTTT
CASAEAIGTDTQYF
>TRBV27|TRBJ2-5|TRBD2|many
TGTGCCAGCAGAACTAGCGGGGGGGGAGAGACCCAGTACTTC
CASRTSGGGETQYF
>TRBV10-2|TRBJ2-7|.|few
TGCGCCAGCAGTGAGTCGGGAGACGAGCAGTACTTC
CASSESGDEQYF
>TRBV28|TRBJ2-7|TRBD2|many
TGTGCCAGCATAAGTGGGGGGGTCTACGAGCAGTACTTC
CASISGGVYEQYF
>TRBV11-2|TRBJ2-1|TRBD2|many
TGTGCCAGCAGCTTAGTGAACCTAGCGGTGGTTGAGCAGTTCTTC
CASSLVNLAVVEQFF
>TRBV7-9|TRBJ2-1|TRBD2|many
TGTGCCAGCAGCGGAAGCGGGGGCCTTACGATTGAGCAGTTCTTC
CASSGSGGLTIEQFF
>TRBV20-1|TRBJ2-7|TRBD2|many
TGCAGTGCTAGTAGACTAGCGGGAGGGCAGGGGTACTTC
CSASRLAGGQGYF
>TRBV20-1|TRBJ2-3|.|many
TGCAGTGCTAGAGATGCGAGGGTTGGAACAGATACGCAGTATTTT
CSARDARVGTDTQYF
>TRBV10-3|TRBJ2-7|TRBD2|.
TGTGCCATCAGTGAGGGACTAGCGGGGCGCTACGAGCAGTACTTC
CAISEGLAGRYEQYF
>TRBV19|TRBJ1-5|.|.
TGTGCCACCAGGAATCAGAAAAAAAGGAATCAGCCCCAGCATTTT
CATRNQKKRNQPQHF
>TRBV7-9|TRBJ2-7|TRBD1|.
TGCGCCAGCAGCGTCTACAGGGGCGACGAGCAGTACTTC
CASSVYRGDEQYF
>TRBV29-1|TRBJ1-2|.|few
TGCAGCGTTGAATTGACAATGGGGGGCTACACCTTC
CSVELTMGGYTF
>TRBV7-9|TRBJ2-1|.|.
TGTACCAGCAGCCACCTGGGACCGCTTTACAATGAGCAGTTCTTC
CTSSHLGPLYNEQFF
>TRBV24-1|TRBJ2-1|TRBD2|.
TGTGCCACCAGTGCAGCAATTGGGAGCGGGAGCCCCCAATACAATGAGCAGTTCTTC
CATSAAIGSGSPQYNEQFF
>TRBV3-1|TRBJ2-3|TRBD1|many
TGTGCCAGCAGCTCGACAGGGGAGGCGGATACGCAGTATTTT
CASSSTGEADTQYF
>TRBV30|TRBJ1-1|TRBD1|.
TGTGCCTGGAGTGTACAGGGGGCACGGACCGAAGCTTTCTTT
CAWSVQGARTEAFF
>TRBV19|TRBJ2-7|TRBD1|.
TGTGCCAGTAGTAGGACCGGGACAGGACACGAGCAGTACTTC
CASSRTGTGHEQYF
>TRBV4-1|TRBJ2-1|.|.
TGCGCCAGCAGCGGGCAGGGGCGGGATGAGCAGTTCTTC
CASSGQGRDEQFF
>TRBV5-5|TRBJ1-1|.|.
TGTGCCAGCAGCTTCCGGACAGCGAACACTGACGCTTTCTTT
CASSFRTANTDAFF
>TRBV5-6|TRBJ2-4|TRBD1|.
TGTGCCAGCAGCGGAGGGGACAGGCTGGCCAAAAACATTCAGTACTTC
CASSGGDRLAKNIQYF
>TRBV28|TRBJ2-5|.|.
TGTGCCAGCAGTTCGCCGGGAAACCAAGAGACCCAGTACTTC
CASSSPGNQETQYF
>TRBV11-2|TRBJ2-3|.|many
TGTGCCAGCAGCTTAACCCAAGATACGCAGTATTTT
CASSLTQDTQYF
>TRBV9|TRBJ2-1|.|many
TGTGCCAGCAGCGTAGAGGCAGGGGGCAGCGGGATCAATGAGCAGTTCTTC
CASSVEAGGSGINEQFF
>TRBV27|TRBJ2-1|.|many
TGTGCCAGCAGTTCTCCCAGGGTCGATGAGCAGTTCTTC
CASSSPRVDEQFF
>TRBV28|TRBJ1-2|.|.
TGTGCCAGCACCCGGGGTGGGGGCCGACCCCAAGACTATGGCTACACCTTC
CASTRGGGRPQDYGYTF
>TRBV28|TRBJ2-1|.|many
TGTGCCAGCAGCTCCCCCCGCTCCTACAATGAGCAGTTCTTC
CASSSPRSYNEQFF
>TRBV27|TRBJ2-1|.|.
TGTGCCAGCAGTTTAAGCCTCCCAGGGGGACTATACAATGAGCAGTTCTTC
CASSLSLPGGLYNEQFF
>TRBV18|TRBJ1-5|.|many
TGTGCCAGCTCACCGAAAGAAGGTCAGCCCCAGCATTTT
CASSPKEGQPQHF
>TRBV7-2|TRBJ2-1|.|many
TGTGCCAGCAGCTTATACAACTACAATGAGCAGTTCTTC
CASSLYNYNEQFF
>TRBV7-2|TRBJ2-7|TRBD1|many
TGTGCCAGCAGCTTAGACATTATGGCAGGGGGCACGAACGGGCAGTACTTC
CASSLDIMAGGTNGQYF
>TRBV5-1|TRBJ2-1|.|few
TGCGCCAGCCAACGGACTACGACGTCCGGGCCCTACAATGAGCAGTTCTTC
CASQRTTTSGPYNEQFF
>TRBV25-1|TRBJ2-7|.|.
TGTGCCAGCAGTGAATACGGATTCGGCGAGCGGTACTTC
CASSEYGFGERYF
>TRBV5-1|TRBJ1-4|.|.
TGCGCCAGCAGGGAGACATCCAGACGCTTAGCTAATGAAAAACTGTTTTTT
CASRETSRRLANEKLFF
>TRBV18|TRBJ2-3|.|few
TGTGCCAGCTCACCAATCTCGGGCACAGATACGCAGTATTTT
CASSPISGTDTQYF
>TRBV27|TRBJ2-3|.|many
TGTGCCAGCAGCCCCGGGGCTAGACTCACAGATACGCAGTATTTT
CASSPGARLTDTQYF
>TRBV27|TRBJ2-5|TRBD1|many
TGTGCCAGCAGTTTAGGGACAGGGGCGGGCGAAGAGACCCAGTACTTC
CASSLGTGAGEETQYF
>TRBV4-2|TRBJ2-5|TRBD1|.
TGTGCCAGCAGCCAAGATGGGACAGGGGCAGAGACCCAGTACTTC
CASSQDGTGAETQYF
>TRBV3-1|TRBJ2-7|.|many
TGTGCCAGCAGCCAGGGAGATTCCTCCTACGAGCAGTACTTC
CASSQGDSSYEQYF
>TRBV28|TRBJ2-3|TRBD1|many
TGTGCCAGCAGCCCGGGACAGGGGCCAACTAGCACAGATACGCAGTATTTT
CASSPGQGPTSTDTQYF
>TRBV12-5|TRBJ1-1|.|few
TGTGCTAGTGGTTCCCAGCCCGAGGGGGTCCTCGCCACTGAAGCTTTCTTT
CASGSQPEGVLATEAFF
>TRBV19|TRBJ1-1|.|few
TGTGCCAGTAACCGGGCAGGGGTCGGTGAAGCTTTCTTT
CASNRAGVGEAFF
>TRBV7-8|TRBJ2-1|TRBD2|many
TGTGCCAGCAGCCCGGGACTAGCGGAGCCATACAATGAGCAGTTCTTC
CASSPGLAEPYNEQFF